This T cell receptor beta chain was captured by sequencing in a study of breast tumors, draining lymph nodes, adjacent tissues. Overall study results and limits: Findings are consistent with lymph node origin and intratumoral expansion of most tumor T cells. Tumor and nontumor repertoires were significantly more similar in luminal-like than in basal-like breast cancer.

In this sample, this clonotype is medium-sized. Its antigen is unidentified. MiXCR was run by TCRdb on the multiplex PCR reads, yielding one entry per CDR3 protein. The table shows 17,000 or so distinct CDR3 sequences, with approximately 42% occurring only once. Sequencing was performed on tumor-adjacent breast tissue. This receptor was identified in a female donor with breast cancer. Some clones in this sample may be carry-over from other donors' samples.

In DNA, the CDR3 is TGTGCCAGCAGCTTAGACAGGACTAATGAAAAACTGTTTTTT. Amino acid sequence: CASSLDRTNEKLFF. The chain uses TRBV7-6 and TRBJ1-4; a weak D match, TRBD1 (5 bases). The CDR3 contains 14 residues. Trimming left V 1 base short and J 2 bases short, with 5 bases between. Germline-derived CDR1 and CDR2 are SGHVS and FNYEAQ.